The entry below gives a single TCR beta chain sequence along with its context. Its binding antigen is unknown. No per-base quality is available; no much larger clone lies one base away. The cohort was made up of approximately 670 healthy bone marrow donors. At the time of sampling, all cohort members were nominally healthy, though unrecorded immune exposures were likely present. The donor tested CMV seropositive and was one of the 289 seropositive cohort members. Each donor provided a peripheral blood sample, and peripheral blood mononuclear cells were used for TCR beta sequencing. Genomic DNA extraction from the blood cell samples was performed with the Qiagen DNeasy Blood Extraction Kit. This sample was included in a study of cytomegalovirus exposure and HLA in healthy donors (dated by TCRdb to about 2017). Describing the broader study: In an earlier analysis of approximately 500 of the donors, around 300 Gb of sequence data and some 100 million unique TCR beta sequences from about 179 million T cells were reported. An early release covering about 600 HLA-typed donors comprised 300 to 350 gigabases of sequencing data and around 80 million unique TCR sequences. Of the 350 to 450 genotyped donors, more than 75% were placed in the genetic ancestry cluster associated with self-reported Caucasian donors. The study aimed to test whether cataloging public T cell receptors could reveal signatures of past pathogen exposure. The study used immunosequencing to profile the T cell repertoires of approximately 650 subjects and linked those repertoires to cytomegalovirus serostatus. A separate validation cohort of roughly 130 different subjects was used in addition to the roughly 620-subject first cohort. High-throughput TCR immunosequencing, statistical association of individual TCRs with disease status, and machine learning were combined to predict cytomegalovirus infection status. To study patterns of TCR occurrence, a later analysis re-analyzed previously published TCR beta repertoires from 600 to 750 donors and added high-resolution HLA genotyping. Rather than using new phenotypic data, the later analysis identified candidate immune exposures from TCR beta sequences and from how often those sequences occurred across donors. An earlier analysis of about 600 of the donors used high-throughput TCR beta sequencing to judge whether each TCR beta V gene segment behaved as functional or pseudogenic. Donor age, sex, ethnicity and CMV serostatus were compiled together with the repertoire data. A later genetic analysis used genome-wide SNP genotypes for about 55% of the 666 donors, treating that subset as a discovery cohort. All discovery cohort repertoires had been generated on a single sequencing platform. Class I and class II HLA loci were covered by the typing at four-digit resolution. The number of donors typed differed by locus, with roughly 620-640 for A, B, C, DRB1 and DQB1, around 500 for DQA1, 600 to 610 for DPA1, and around 450 for DPB1. Several DR-DQ haplotypes were treated as single units for association and clustering because of strong linkage in the cohort. Among about 390 genotyped donors of the cohort, an average of approximately 240,000 unique TCR beta nucleotide sequences were sequenced per donor, roughly 18% of them non-productive. Points the paper makes about the study in general: In an earlier analysis of approximately 590 of the donors, most TCR beta V segments were observed in productive rearrangements about 90% or about 30% of the time, broadly matching IMGT annotations. The earlier analysis of 587 of the donors excluded around 17 rarely observed V segments, including chromosome 9 orphons, because counts were too low. In a later analysis, the rate of TCR association differed among HLA loci, with DRB1 alleles having the most associated TCRs and HLA-C alleles having the fewest. A further reported finding was that TCR beta sequences accurately predicted the HLA-A and HLA-B alleles for most subjects in the first cohort. A later genetic analysis associated a missense DCLRE1C variant with V-gene and J-gene trimming of TCR beta chains, and an independent cohort replicated the association. Linkage disequilibrium might explain the correlated functional status among segregating V segments, but an unknown experimental factor could not be excluded. A cluster of highly shared sequence variants was judged likely to be a technical artifact of the sequencing pipeline. Three of the identified cytomegalovirus-associated TCR beta chains were confirmed in vitro to be specific for cytomegalovirus antigens. When HLA alleles, especially DR and DQ, strongly co-occurred, TCR associations were difficult to assign to individual alleles. The study gave a list of 150 to 200 TCR beta chains associated with cytomegalovirus. Some IMGT-functional V segments, including TRBV6-2 and TRBV6-3, could not be told apart with the 87-base-pair reads, so those segments were excluded. The authors suggested that the approach could potentially be extended to other disease states and immunological phenotypes. Most TCR sequences were seen in very few donors, while some public TCRs were found in many individuals. According to a later analysis, most CMV-associated TCR beta chains appeared to be HLA-restricted, and the HLA associations seemed to be driven largely by CMV exposure. According to a later genetic analysis, donors in an Asian-associated ancestry cluster had fewer N-insertions in productive TCRs than the roughly 700-donor mean. The only immune exposure information available for the cohort was CMV serostatus. At a false discovery rate of 0.05, a later analysis linked under 20,000 TCR beta sequences to specific HLA alleles. Presence/absence analyses assumed roughly uniform sequencing depth across donors, an assumption that may not hold. Cytomegalovirus status was reported to be diagnosed by the classifier with high specificity and sensitivity in both the original and validation cohorts. Several of the top co-occurrence clusters appeared to be linked to parvovirus B19, influenza, CMV and Epstein-Barr virus, according to a later analysis. In a later analysis, HLA-associated TCR beta chains showed more clonal expansion and lower generation probabilities than non-associated chains that were equally common. Because HLA typing was unavailable for some donors at each locus, only the typed subset was used in association tests. Only TCR beta chains were sequenced in this cohort, and the absence of alpha or paired-chain data limited detectable features.

The library was built by means of the immunoSEQ multiplex PCR assay. For the multiplex PCR, a mixture combining 60 forward primers for TCR Vbeta segments and 13 reverse primers for TCR Jbeta segments was used. Amplification of the CDR3 region of rearranged TCR beta genes was performed with a multiplex PCR assay on genomic DNA. Amplified TCR beta libraries were sequenced as 87-base-pair reads on the Illumina HiSeq System. In the paper's pipeline: A later analysis tallied roughly 80 million unique TCR beta chains across the 640 or so repertoires, and some 10 million of those chains were shared by two or more donors. Raw reads were error-corrected and collapsed into unique sequences by a nearest-neighbor algorithm in which closely related sequences were merged to remove PCR and sequencing errors. Alignment of CDR3 sequences to IMGT reference sequences was used to assign V, D and J gene segments. For a sequence to be retained, at least a six-nucleotide match to both a V gene segment and a J gene segment was required. Rearrangements were classified as productive when the CDR3 lacked stop codons and remained in frame with V and J, and all other rearrangements were classified as non-productive. CDR3 was defined according to IMGT convention as the region running from the second conserved V-encoded cysteine to the conserved J-encoded phenylalanine. The earlier analysis of a few hundred of the donors excluded sequences that lacked an unambiguous match to a single V gene segment. In an earlier analysis of 587 of the donors, V segments were called functional above 56.7% productive rearrangements and were called segregating when the between-donor standard deviation exceeded 5%. To diagnose cytomegalovirus status from the catalog of TCR beta chain sequences, a statistical classification framework was built. In a later analysis, TCR nucleotide sequences were compared against IMGT/GENE-DB human TR gene sequences so that V and J genes could be assigned. Using the TCRdist pipeline, a later analysis assigned CDR3 sequences along with most-parsimonious VDJ recombination scenarios. In a later analysis, each TCR beta chain was defined by its CDR3 amino acid sequence together with its V-gene family, and reads without a unique V-gene family were excluded. In a later analysis, around 600 highly shared, low-generation-probability nucleotide sequences were removed to address suspected cross-contamination and a sequencing artifact. In a later analysis, a clonal expansion index was calculated for each public chain from normalized within-repertoire ranks of inferred template counts. In a later analysis, generation probabilities were computed using a VDJ recombination model fitted to out-of-frame rearrangements, and the results were checked against IGoR. In a later analysis, hypergeometric tests were used to score TCR-TCR, TCR-HLA and TCR-CMV co-occurrence, with a repertoire-size bias correction applied to TCR pairs. False discovery rates were estimated in a later analysis by permuting HLA or CMV assignments 20 times. A later analysis grouped co-occurring TCRs with DBSCAN, adding TCRdist sequence similarity when clustering within HLA-allele-positive subsets. For co-occurrence clustering, repertoires with fewer than 30,000 or more than 120,000 public chains were excluded, along with about five repertoires with anomalous nucleotide sharing. TCRdb took this table from immuneACCESS and kept in-frame rearrangements with V and J called. Such tables lack part of the clones; where checked against another copy, unresolved V genes explain under half of the gap, and the rest is unexplained. That table supplies the V and J calls and clone size; D and trimming were determined from the DNA. The sample contains some 65,000 clones, around 73% of them found a single time. The ten biggest clones cover less than 3.5% of the sample.

V lost 0 bases and J lost 8 bases; the stretch between them is 16 bases long. Based on the germline V gene (reference sequence), the CDR1 and CDR2 sequences are SEHNR and FQNEAQ. The CDR3 sequence holds 15 residues, the cysteine and phenylalanine included. Solely the CDR3 DNA is kept, with 45 bases framed from the first base. The sequenced sample was PBMCs. The source is a girl aged 5 to 17 in good health and CMV-seropositive. Recombination linked TRBV7-9 to TRBJ1-2, with TRBD1 perhaps the D gene, on 5 matching bases. The nucleotide sequence reads as follows: TGTGCCAGCAGCTTAGCGGGGGGATTCCACGAAGGCTACACCTTC. Translated, it reads CASSLAGGFHEGYTF.